Presented here are 14 T cell receptor beta chains from one specimen sequenced in a study of control samples from healthy donors and cancer patients. Sequencing was performed with immunoSEQ multiplex PCR; in TCRdb, only in-frame clones are kept and a portion is missing. The sample includes some 76,000 clones, about nine tenths seen only once; the top ten take 8% to 10%. The source material was PBMCs. Receptors originate from a woman aged 50 to 60 with colorectal cancer.

The rearrangement joins TRBV24-1 to TRBJ2-1; 10 bases agree with TRBD2. The CDR3 has 17 amino acids. Germline CDR1 is KGHDR and CDR2 is SFDVKD. V gave up 3 bases and J gave up 0 bases; unmatched junction bases: 4. Here the CDR3 reads CATSDEGLAVSYNEQFF. CDR3 bases: TGTGCCACCAGTGATGAAGGACTAGCGGTCTCCTACAATGAGCAGTTCTTC.

The rearrangement uses TRBV7-3 and TRBJ2-6; D may be TRBD1 (8 bases). Germline CDR1 SGHTA, CDR2 FQGTGA. Trimming removed 5 bases at V and 2 bases at J, with 16 bases between. The CDR3 sequence is 17 residues long. This CDR3 reads CASSKDREGTGANVLTF. Written as DNA, the CDR3 is TGTGCCAGCAGCAAGGACAGGGAGGGCACTGGGGCCAACGTCCTGACTTTC.

This chain links TRBV19 with TRBJ1-2, with D perhaps TRBD1 (5 bases). The CDR3 has 12 residues. CDR1 and CDR2 from the germline V gene are LNHDA and SQIVND (reference sequence). Deletions cut 7 bases from V and 3 bases from J, with 9 bases between. Here the CDR3 reads CASTLTDYGYTF. CDR3 in DNA: TGTGCCAGTACCTTGACAGACTATGGCTACACCTTC.

This clone turned up a few times. The genes are TRBV29-1 and TRBJ1-1; D is unclear. CDR1 SQVTM and CDR2 ANQGSEA come from the germline V gene. The length of the CDR3 is 12 residues. V was trimmed by 3 bases and J by 1 base, leaving 6 bases between them. In nucleotides, the CDR3 is TGCAGCGTTGAGTGGCAGAACACTGAAGCTTTCTTT. Its translation: CSVEWQNTEAFF.

The rearrangement uses TRBV27 and TRBJ1-5; possibly TRBD1 for D (5 bases). V shed 1 base and J shed 3 bases, with 7 bases lying between them. The CDR3 runs to 14 residues. Germline-derived CDR1 and CDR2 are MNHEY and SMNVEV (reference sequence). CDR3 region: CASSLYGANQPQHF. CDR3 DNA sequence: TGTGCCAGCAGTTTATACGGGGCCAATCAGCCCCAGCATTTT.

The genes are TRBV19 and TRBJ2-1, with D possibly matching TRBD1 (6 bases). Germline CDR1 LNHDA, CDR2 SQIVND (reference sequence). The CDR3 has 13 amino acids. V was trimmed by 4 bases and J by 9 bases, leaving 13 bases between them. CDR3 loop: CASSTLGAVEQFF. CDR3 nucleotides: TGTGCCAGTAGTACGCTGGGGGCAGTTGAGCAGTTCTTC.

V gene TRBV5-1 combines with J gene TRBJ1-6; a possible D gene is TRBD1 (6 bases). Germline loops: CDR1 SGHRS, CDR2 YFSETQ. The ends were cut back, 5 bases at V and 7 bases at J, with 7 bases in the middle. The CDR3 sequence is 12 residues long. CDR3 sequence reads: CASRQGNSPLHF. CDR3 nucleotide sequence: TGCGCCAGCAGGCAGGGGAATTCACCCCTCCACTTT.

This clone was detected only a few times. The chain uses TRBV12-5 and TRBJ1-1; TRBD1 is a possible D gene (5 bases). Trimming stripped 6 bases from V and 0 bases from J, with 8 bases between. The germline V gene encodes CDR1 LGHNT and CDR2 FRNRAP. The CDR3 length is 13 residues. CDR3 nucleotides: TGTGCTAGTGGGGAGACAGTGAACACTGAAGCTTTCTTT. Translated, it gives CASGETVNTEAFF. Looking up the rest from reference TRBV12-5 and TRBJ1-1 gives the full variable domain: DARVTQTPRHKVTEMGQEVTMRCQPILGHNTVFWYRQTMMQGLELLAYFRNRAPLDDSGMPKDRFSAEMPDATLATLKIQPSEPRDSAVYFCASGETVNTEAFFGQGTRLTVV.

The chain employs TRBV30 and TRBJ2-6; possibly TRBD1 or TRBD2 for D (5 bases each). Per the germline V gene, CDR1 is GTSNPN and CDR2 is SVGIG (reference sequence). This CDR3 has 17 amino acids. V was pared by 5 bases and J by 2 bases, with 19 bases between. CDR3: CAWSPSWGIAGANVLTF. In DNA, the CDR3 is TGTGCCTGGTCACCTTCGTGGGGGATTGCTGGGGCCAACGTCCTGACTTTC.

This clone was detected once. V usage is TRBV12-3 or TRBV12-4 and J usage is TRBJ2-3; D uncertain. The CDR3 contains 12 residues. V lost 6 bases and J 0 bases, leaving 4 bases between the germline ends. The CDR3 reads CASSLSTDTQYF. In nucleotides, the CDR3 is TGTGCCAGCAGCTTAAGCACAGATACGCAGTATTTT.

This clone came up once. The V and J genes are TRBV28 and TRBJ2-4; the D call may be TRBD1 or TRBD2 (5 bases each). The germline CDR1 and CDR2 sequences are MDHEN and SYDVKM. The CDR3 is 18 amino acids. V lost 1 base and J lost 10, with 26 bases in between. The CDR3 loop reads CASSLYVETGTLNRIQYF. CDR3 in DNA: TGTGCCAGCAGTTTATACGTCGAAACCGGGACCTTAAACCGGATTCAGTACTTC.

The chain recombines TRBV10-3 with TRBJ1-1, with a tentative D call TRBD1 (6 bases). Germline V CDR1 and CDR2: ENHRY, SYGVKD. Trimming pared 8 bases from V and 0 bases from J, leaving 16 bases between. This CDR3 region has 15 residues. The CDR3 is CAIGGGGTMNTEAFF. The DNA for the CDR3 is TGTGCCATCGGTGGAGGGGGGACTATGAACACTGAAGCTTTCTTT.

The CDR3 reads CASRGRPYEQYV. The CDR3 nucleotides are TGTGCCAGCAGAGGGCGCCCCTACGAGCAGTACGTC. The chain uses TRBV2 and TRBJ2-7; D is undetermined. This CDR3 has 12 residues. Germline CDR1 and CDR2: SNHLY and FYNNEI. V lost 6 bases and J 2 bases, leaving 8 bases between the germline ends.

The V call is TRBV19, the J call TRBJ1-1; unclear D gene. The CDR3 has 11 residues. The V end lost 7 bases, the J end lost 5 bases, and 8 bases lay between the germline ends. CDR1 is LNHDA and CDR2 is SQIVND in the germline V gene (reference sequence). The DNA of the CDR3 is TGTGCCAGTACGAGTGAGACTGAAGCTTTCTTT. As protein: CASTSETEAFF.